The rows below give T cell receptor beta chains drawn from one sample of a study of siplizumab effects on memory and regulatory T cells. Here immunoSEQ multiplex PCR was the method, and the copy in TCRdb shows in-frame clones only, minus some. The sample lists 100,000 or so clones; about 91% were seen once. Sequencing was carried out using CD4+ T cells sorted from blood. Source of these receptors: a human donor in good health. Both conserved end residues are part of each CDR3. D genes are given only for firm matches. Clone size is shown for a subset of rows, as once, few, many or a class of expanded clone.

>NA|TRBJ2-5|TRBD1|TRBV4-3
TGCGCCAGCAGCCAACAGGGACAGGGGGGGGAGACCCAGTACTTC
CASSQQGQGGETQYF
>NA|TRBJ1-1|NA|TRBV6-1
TGTGCCAGCAGTGAATTTAGCAGGGGTTTGGGGACTGAAGCTTTCTTT
CASSEFSRGLGTEAFF
>NA|TRBJ1-5|NA|TRBV9
TGTGCCAGCAGCCCGTCTCCAGACCTCCAAGCAGGGAGTAATCAGCCCCAGCATTTT
CASSPSPDLQAGSNQPQHF
>NA|TRBJ1-2|NA|TRBV11-3
TGTGCCAGCAGCCTATCCGAGGGCAGGGTAGATGGCTACACCTTC
CASSLSEGRVDGYTF
>NA|TRBJ1-3|NA|TRBV7-9
TGTGCCAGCAGCTCCCAGGGCTCTGGAAACACCATATATTTT
CASSSQGSGNTIYF
>NA|TRBJ2-7|NA|TRBV11-2
TGTGCCAGCAGCTCCCAGGGGAGGGTGTACGAGCAGTACTTC
CASSSQGRVYEQYF
>NA|TRBJ2-6|NA|TRBV6-5
TGTGCCAGCAGTTCACCCGGGGCCAACGTCCTGACTTTC
CASSSPGANVLTF
>NA|TRBJ2-7|NA|TRBV6-6
TGTGCCAGCAGTTCCGCCTACGAGCAGTACTTC
CASSSAYEQYF
>NA|TRBJ2-2|NA|TRBV6-1
TGTGCCAGCGCCGGTAGGGGTGCGGGACCCGGGGAGCTGTTTTTT
CASAGRGAGPGELFF
>NA|TRBJ1-2|NA|TRBV11-2
TGTGCCAGCAGCTTAGATAAGGCAGGATTCTATGGCTACACCTTC
CASSLDKAGFYGYTF
>NA|TRBJ1-5|NA|TRBV28
TGTGCCAGCAGTTTATGGGAAAATAGCAATCAGCCCCAGCATTTT
CASSLWENSNQPQHF
>NA|TRBJ2-2|TRBD1|TRBV6-6
TGTGCCAGCAGTCCTCGACAGGGGACCGGGGAGCTGTTTTTT
CASSPRQGTGELFF
>NA|TRBJ2-5|NA|TRBV12-5
TGTGCTAGTGGCAGCGGACGGGGTTTAGCGGCAGGGTGGGGCCAAGAGACCCAGTACTTC
CASGSGRGLAAGWGQETQYF
>NA|TRBJ2-2|TRBD1|TRBV12-5
TGTGCTAGTGGACCCACAGGGGGCGCTTGGAACACCGGGGAGCTGTTTTTT
CASGPTGGAWNTGELFF
>NA|TRBJ2-7|NA|TRBV6-1
TGTGCCAGCAGGAAACAGGGCTCCTACGAGCAGTACTTC
CASRKQGSYEQYF
>NA|TRBJ2-7|NA|TRBV11-2
TGTGCCAGCAGCTTATTTGCGGGGGCCACCTACGAGCAGTACTTC
CASSLFAGATYEQYF
>NA|TRBJ1-4|TRBD1|TRBV29-1
TGCAGCGCCGAGGACAGGGGACGAACTAATGAAAAACTGTTTTTT
CSAEDRGRTNEKLFF
>NA|TRBJ1-3|NA|TRBV18
TGTGCCAGCTCACCACGAAGCTTCTCTGGAAACACCATATATTTT
CASSPRSFSGNTIYF
>NA|TRBJ2-3|NA|TRBV6-6
TGTGCCAGCAGGTTGGGCGGAAGCACAGATACGCAGTATTTT
CASRLGGSTDTQYF
>NA|TRBJ2-3|TRBD2|TRBV7-6
TGTGCCAGCAGCGCTATAGCGGGGGGCCCCGGCACAGATACGCAGTATTTT
CASSAIAGGPGTDTQYF
>once|TRBJ2-3|TRBD1|TRBV6-1
TGTGCCAGGGGAACAGGGGGATTATCAGATACGCAGTATTTT
CARGTGGLSDTQYF
>NA|TRBJ1-3|NA|TRBV5-1
TGCGCCAGCAGCGTGGGACTCTTGAGCTCTGGAAACACCATATATTTT
CASSVGLLSSGNTIYF
>NA|TRBJ2-5|TRBD1|TRBV5-4
TGTGCCAGCAGTCGGGACAGTCAAGAGACCCAGTACTTC
CASSRDSQETQYF
>NA|TRBJ2-2|TRBD1|TRBV29-1
TGCAGCGTTGCCCCCGACAGGGGTCACACCGGGGAGCTGTTTTTT
CSVAPDRGHTGELFF
>NA|TRBJ2-2|TRBD2|TRBV7-6
TGTGCCAGCAGCCCCGGGACTAGCCGTCGCTCCGGGGAGCTGTTTTTT
CASSPGTSRRSGELFF
>once|TRBJ2-5|TRBD2|TRBV9
TGTGCCAGCAGTAAGGAGGGACTAGCGACCTTGGGAGAGACCCAGTACTTC
CASSKEGLATLGETQYF
>NA|TRBJ2-5|NA|TRBV7-9
TGTGCCAGCACCCTGGGGGGTCTAGAGACCCAGTACTTC
CASTLGGLETQYF
>once|TRBJ1-6|NA|TRBV7-6
TGTGCCAGCAGGGCGGGGGTAAATTCACCCCTCCACTTT
CASRAGVNSPLHF
>NA|TRBJ1-2|NA|TRBV5-1
TGCGCCAGCAGCTTCGCGGGAAGATCGGACTATGGCTACACCTTC
CASSFAGRSDYGYTF
>NA|TRBJ1-5|TRBD1|TRBV7-2
TGTGCCAGCAGGGTTCAGGGGGAGAATCAGCCCCAGCATTTT
CASRVQGENQPQHF
>NA|TRBJ2-1|NA|TRBV11-2
TGTGCCAGCAGCTATGTGGGAAATGAGCAGTTCTTC
CASSYVGNEQFF
>NA|TRBJ2-5|TRBD2|TRBV2
TGTGCCAGCAGCCCTGGACTAGCGGGGGGGACGCGCCAAGAGACCCAGTACTTC
CASSPGLAGGTRQETQYF
>NA|TRBJ1-1|NA|TRBV5-1
TGCGCCAGCAGCTCTTCGGACACCTCCCGAGGTGAAGCTTTCTTT
CASSSSDTSRGEAFF
>NA|TRBJ2-5|NA|TRBV4-1
TGCGCCAGCAGCCAAGGAATTTTAGTAGAGACCCAGTACTTC
CASSQGILVETQYF
>NA|TRBJ2-1|TRBD1|TRBV28
TGTGCCAGCAGTACAGGGGGCGCGATCGATGAGCAGTTCTTC
CASSTGGAIDEQFF
>NA|TRBJ1-2|NA|TRBV14
TGTGCCAGCAGCCTACAGGGTGGCTATGGCTACACCTTC
CASSLQGGYGYTF
>NA|TRBJ2-3|NA|TRBV5-4
TGTGCCAGCAGCTTGGAACGGGTGGGGGCATCAGATACGCAGTATTTT
CASSLERVGASDTQYF
>NA|TRBJ1-1|NA|TRBV7-3
TGTGCCAGCAGCTCGTCTTGGGGGAGGGACACTGAAGCTTTCTTT
CASSSSWGRDTEAFF
>NA|TRBJ1-2|NA|TRBV19
TGTGCCAGTAGGGGCAGGGGCGACTATGGCTACACCTTC
CASRGRGDYGYTF
>NA|TRBJ2-1|NA|TRBV6-5
TGTGCCAGCAGTTACTCGGGGGCGGTAGACCGGGAGCAGTTCTTC
CASSYSGAVDREQFF
>NA|TRBJ2-3|NA|TRBV10-3
TGTGCCATCACCTCGGAGGGCCCTCCCACAGATACGCAGTATTTT
CAITSEGPPTDTQYF
>NA|TRBJ2-3|NA|TRBV20-1
TGCAGTGCTGACGCAGATACGCAGTATTTT
CSADADTQYF
>NA|TRBJ2-3|NA|TRBV7-3
TGTGCCAGCAGCTTATTGGCACGGGCCTCAGATACGCAGTATTTT
CASSLLARASDTQYF
>NA|TRBJ2-5|TRBD2|TRBV2
TGTGCCAGCAAACGGAGGGCGGGGGAAGAGACCCAGTACTTC
CASKRRAGEETQYF